The source of this T cell receptor (beta chain) is a study of blood T cell repertoires in COVID-19. Background on the study: There were acute and convalescent COVID-19 samples, and they came from the United States, Italy and Spain. PBMCs, B-cell-depleted T cells, or T cells were the source of the cDNA or gDNA that made up the material.

CDR1 is GTSNPN, CDR2 SVGIG, per germline (reference sequence). V lost 0 bases and J lost 4, with 10 bases in between. This CDR3 comprises 13 residues. In the original workflow: Amplification of reference gene primers provided the estimated nucleated cell counts. Clones were read by immunoSEQ multiplex PCR, and TCRdb kept only the in-frame ones, dropping some. For V, J and clone size, that table is used; D and trimming come from the DNA. The data show some 100,000 clones, about 88% seen once. Sequencing was performed on peripheral blood. The chain recombines TRBV30 with TRBJ2-7; weak D call: TRBD1 (6 bases). The receptor was isolated from an elderly woman with active COVID-19. The CDR3 here is CAWSVDSRYEQYF. The CDR3 bases are TGTGCCTGGAGTGTGGACAGTAGGTACGAGCAGTACTTC.